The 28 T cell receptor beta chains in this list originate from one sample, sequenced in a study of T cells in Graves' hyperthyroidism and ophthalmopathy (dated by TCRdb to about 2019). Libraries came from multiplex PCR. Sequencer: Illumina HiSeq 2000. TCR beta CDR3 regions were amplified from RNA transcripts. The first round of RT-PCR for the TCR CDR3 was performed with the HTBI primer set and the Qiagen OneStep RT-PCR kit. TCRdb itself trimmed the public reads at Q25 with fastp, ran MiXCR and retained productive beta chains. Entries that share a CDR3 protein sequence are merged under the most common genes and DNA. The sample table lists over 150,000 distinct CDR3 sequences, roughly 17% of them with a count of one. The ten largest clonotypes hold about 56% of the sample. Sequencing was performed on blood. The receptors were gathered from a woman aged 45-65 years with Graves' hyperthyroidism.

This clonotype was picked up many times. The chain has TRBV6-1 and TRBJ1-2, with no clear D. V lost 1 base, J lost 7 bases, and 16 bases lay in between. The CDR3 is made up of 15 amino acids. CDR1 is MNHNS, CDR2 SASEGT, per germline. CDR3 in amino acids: CASSEVGDTRRGYTF. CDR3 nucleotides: TGTGCCAGCAGTGAAGTCGGAGACACGAGACGTGGCTACACCTTC.

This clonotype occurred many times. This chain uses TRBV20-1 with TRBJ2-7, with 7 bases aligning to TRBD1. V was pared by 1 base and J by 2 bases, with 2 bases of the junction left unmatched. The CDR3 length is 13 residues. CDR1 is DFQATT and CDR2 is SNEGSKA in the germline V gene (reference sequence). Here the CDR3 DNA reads TGCAGTGCTAGAGCCCAGGGGGCCTACGAGCAGTACTTC. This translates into CSARAQGAYEQYF.

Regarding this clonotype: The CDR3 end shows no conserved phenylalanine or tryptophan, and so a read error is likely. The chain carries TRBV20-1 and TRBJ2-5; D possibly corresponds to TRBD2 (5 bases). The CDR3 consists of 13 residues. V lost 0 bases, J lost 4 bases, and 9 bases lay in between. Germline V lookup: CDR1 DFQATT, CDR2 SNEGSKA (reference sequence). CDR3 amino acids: CSARDVAGETQYL. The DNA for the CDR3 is TGCAGTGCTAGAGATGTTGCGGGAGAGACCCAGTACCTC.

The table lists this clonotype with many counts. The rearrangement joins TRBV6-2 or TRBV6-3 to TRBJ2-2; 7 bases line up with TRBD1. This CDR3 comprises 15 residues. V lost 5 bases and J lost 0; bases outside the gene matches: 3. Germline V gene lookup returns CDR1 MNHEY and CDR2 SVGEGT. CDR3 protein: CASSTDRPNTGELFF. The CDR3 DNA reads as TGTGCCAGCAGTACGGACAGGCCGAACACCGGGGAGCTGTTTTTT.

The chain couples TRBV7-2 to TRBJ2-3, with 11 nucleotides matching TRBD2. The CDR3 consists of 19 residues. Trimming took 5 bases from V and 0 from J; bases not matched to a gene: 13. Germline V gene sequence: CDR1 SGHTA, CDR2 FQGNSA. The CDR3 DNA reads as TGTGCCAGCAGCCCCAAGGTAGCGGGAGGGATGTGGAGCACAGATACGCAGTATTTT. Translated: CASSPKVAGGMWSTDTQYF.

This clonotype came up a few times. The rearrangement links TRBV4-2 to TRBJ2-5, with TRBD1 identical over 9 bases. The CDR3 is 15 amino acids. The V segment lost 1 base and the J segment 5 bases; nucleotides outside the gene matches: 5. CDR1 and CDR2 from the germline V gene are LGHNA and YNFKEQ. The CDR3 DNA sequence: TGTGCCAGCAGCCAAGGGACAGGGGACGGGGAGACCCAGTACTTC. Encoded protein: CASSQGTGDGETQYF.

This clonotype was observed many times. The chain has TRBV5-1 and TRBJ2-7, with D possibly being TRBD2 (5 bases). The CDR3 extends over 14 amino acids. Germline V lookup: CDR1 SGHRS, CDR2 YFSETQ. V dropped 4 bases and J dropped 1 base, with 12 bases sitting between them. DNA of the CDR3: TGCGCCAGCAGCCCCGAGGACTTTTCCTACGAGCAGTACTTC. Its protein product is CASSPEDFSYEQYF.

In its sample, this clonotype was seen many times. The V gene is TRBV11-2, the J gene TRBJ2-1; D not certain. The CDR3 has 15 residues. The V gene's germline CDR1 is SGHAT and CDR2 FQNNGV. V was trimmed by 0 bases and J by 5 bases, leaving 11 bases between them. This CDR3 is CASSLDGRSNNEQFF. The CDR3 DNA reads TGTGCCAGCAGCTTAGACGGCAGAAGTAACAATGAGCAGTTCTTC.

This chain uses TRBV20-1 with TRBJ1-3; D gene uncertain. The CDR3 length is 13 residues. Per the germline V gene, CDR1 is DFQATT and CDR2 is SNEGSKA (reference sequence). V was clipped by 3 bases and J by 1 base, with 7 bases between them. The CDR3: CSARVLSGNTIYF. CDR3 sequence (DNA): TGCAGTGCTAGGGTTCTGTCTGGAAACACCATATATTTT.

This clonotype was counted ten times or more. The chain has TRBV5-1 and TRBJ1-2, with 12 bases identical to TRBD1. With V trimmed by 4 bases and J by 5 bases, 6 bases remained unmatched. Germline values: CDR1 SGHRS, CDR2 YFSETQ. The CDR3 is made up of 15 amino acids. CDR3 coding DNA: TGCGCCAGCAGCACAGGGACAGGGGGCGTGTATGGCTACACCTTC. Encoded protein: CASSTGTGGVYGYTF.

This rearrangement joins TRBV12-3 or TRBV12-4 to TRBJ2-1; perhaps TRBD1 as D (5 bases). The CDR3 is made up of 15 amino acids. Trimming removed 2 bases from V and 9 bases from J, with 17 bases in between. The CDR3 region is CASSLYIGASSEQFF. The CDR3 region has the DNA TGTGCCAGCAGTTTATACATAGGGGCTAGTAGTGAGCAGTTCTTC.

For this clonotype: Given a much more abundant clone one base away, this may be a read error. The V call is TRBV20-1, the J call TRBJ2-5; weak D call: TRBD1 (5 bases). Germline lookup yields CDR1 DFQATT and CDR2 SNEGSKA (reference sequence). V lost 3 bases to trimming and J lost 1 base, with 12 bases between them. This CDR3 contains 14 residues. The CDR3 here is CSARSTDRQETQYF. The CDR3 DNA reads TGCAGTGCTAGGTCGACAGACCGCCAAGAGACCCAGTACTTC.

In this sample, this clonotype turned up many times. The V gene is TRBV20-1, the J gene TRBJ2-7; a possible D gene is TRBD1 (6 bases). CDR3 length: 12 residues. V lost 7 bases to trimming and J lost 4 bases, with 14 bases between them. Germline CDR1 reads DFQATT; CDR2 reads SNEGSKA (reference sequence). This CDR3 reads CSVDSLKYEQYF. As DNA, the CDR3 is TGCAGTGTGGACAGCCTGAAATACGAGCAGTACTTC.

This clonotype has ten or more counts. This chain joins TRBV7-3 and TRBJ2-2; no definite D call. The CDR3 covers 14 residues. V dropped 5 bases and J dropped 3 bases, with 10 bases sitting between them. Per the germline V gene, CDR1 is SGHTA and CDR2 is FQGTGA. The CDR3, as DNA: TGTGCCAGCAGCCTGGACCGAGACACCGGGGAGCTGTTTTTT. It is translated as CASSLDRDTGELFF. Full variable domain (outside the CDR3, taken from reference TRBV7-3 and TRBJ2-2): GAGVSQTPSNKVTEKGKYVELRCDPISGHTALYWYRQSLGQGPEFLIYFQGTGAADDSGLPNDRFFAVRPEGSVSTLKIQRTERGDSAVYLCASSLDRDTGELFFGEGSRLTVL.

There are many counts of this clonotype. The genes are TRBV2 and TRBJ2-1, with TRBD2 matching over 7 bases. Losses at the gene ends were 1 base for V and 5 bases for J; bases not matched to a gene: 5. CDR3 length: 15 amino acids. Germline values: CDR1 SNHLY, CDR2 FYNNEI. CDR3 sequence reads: CASSEERLADNEQFF. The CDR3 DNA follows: TGTGCCAGCAGTGAAGAACGACTAGCCGACAATGAGCAGTTCTTC. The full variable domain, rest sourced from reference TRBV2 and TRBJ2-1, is EPEVTQTPSHQVTQMGQEVILRCVPISNHLYFYWYRQILGQKVEFLVSFYNNEISEKSEIFDDQFSVERPDGSNFTLKIRSTKLEDSAMYFCASSEERLADNEQFFGPGTRLTVL.

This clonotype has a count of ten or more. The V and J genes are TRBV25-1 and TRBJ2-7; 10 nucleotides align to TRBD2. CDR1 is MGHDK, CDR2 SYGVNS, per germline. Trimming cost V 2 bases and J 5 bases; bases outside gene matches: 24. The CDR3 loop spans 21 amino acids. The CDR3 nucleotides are TGTGCCAGCAGTGAACTGTTCGTGGTACTAGCGGGGACGGCCCCCACGGACGAGCAGTACTTC. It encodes CASSELFVVLAGTAPTDEQYF.

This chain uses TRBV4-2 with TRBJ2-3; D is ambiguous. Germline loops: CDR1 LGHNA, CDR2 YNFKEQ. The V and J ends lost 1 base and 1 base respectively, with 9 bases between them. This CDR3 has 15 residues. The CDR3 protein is CASSQGSRRTDTQYF. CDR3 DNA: TGTGCCAGCAGCCAAGGTAGCAGACGCACAGATACGCAGTATTTT.

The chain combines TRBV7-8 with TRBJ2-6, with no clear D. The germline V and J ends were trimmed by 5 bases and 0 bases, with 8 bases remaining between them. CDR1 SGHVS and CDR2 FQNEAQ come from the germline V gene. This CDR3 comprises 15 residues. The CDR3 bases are TGTGCCAGCAGCCCTCAAAACTCTGGGGCCAACGTCCTGACTTTC. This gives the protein CASSPQNSGANVLTF. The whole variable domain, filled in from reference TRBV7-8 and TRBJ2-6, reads GAGVSQSPRYKVAKRGQDVALRCDPISGHVSLFWYQQALGQGPEFLTYFQNEAQLDKSGLPSDRFFAERPEGSVSTLKIQRTQQEDSAVYLCASSPQNSGANVLTFGAGSRLTVL.

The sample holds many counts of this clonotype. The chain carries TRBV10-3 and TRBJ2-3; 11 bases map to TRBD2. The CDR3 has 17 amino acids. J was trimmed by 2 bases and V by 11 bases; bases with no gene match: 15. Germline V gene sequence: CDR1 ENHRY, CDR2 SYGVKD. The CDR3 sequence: CASGSGTSGVFTDTQYF. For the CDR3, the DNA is TGTGCCTCAGGGTCGGGGACTAGCGGTGTGTTCACAGATACGCAGTATTTT.

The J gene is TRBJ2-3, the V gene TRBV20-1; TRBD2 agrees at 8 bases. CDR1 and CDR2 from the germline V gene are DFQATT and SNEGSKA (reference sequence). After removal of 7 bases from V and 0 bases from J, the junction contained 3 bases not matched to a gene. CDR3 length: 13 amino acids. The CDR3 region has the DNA TGCAGTGTTGAGCGGGGGAGCACAGATACGCAGTATTTT. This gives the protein CSVERGSTDTQYF.

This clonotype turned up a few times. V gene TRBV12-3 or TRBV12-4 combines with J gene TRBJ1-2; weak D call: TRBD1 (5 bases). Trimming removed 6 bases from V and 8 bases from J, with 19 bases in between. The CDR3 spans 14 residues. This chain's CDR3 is CASRPSGGKGGYTF. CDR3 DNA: TGTGCCAGCAGGCCTAGCGGGGGTAAGGGCGGCTACACCTTC.

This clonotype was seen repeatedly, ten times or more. The CDR3 sequence: CASSPTLARGSTDTQYF. CDR3 nucleotides: TGTGCCAGCAGCCCAACACTAGCGAGGGGTAGTACAGATACGCAGTATTTT. The chain is built from TRBV5-4 and TRBJ2-3; 7 bases fit TRBD2. The CDR3 covers 17 residues. Trimming removed 4 bases from V and 3 bases from J; junction bases left unmatched: 14. Germline CDR1 and CDR2: SGHNT and YYREEE (reference sequence).

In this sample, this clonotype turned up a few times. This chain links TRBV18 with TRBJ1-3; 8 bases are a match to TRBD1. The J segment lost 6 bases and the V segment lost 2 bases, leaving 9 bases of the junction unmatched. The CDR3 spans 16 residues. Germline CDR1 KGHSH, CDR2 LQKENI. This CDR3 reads CASSPVAGQALNTIYF. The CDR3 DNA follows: TGTGCCAGCTCACCAGTCGCGGGACAGGCATTAAACACCATATATTTT.

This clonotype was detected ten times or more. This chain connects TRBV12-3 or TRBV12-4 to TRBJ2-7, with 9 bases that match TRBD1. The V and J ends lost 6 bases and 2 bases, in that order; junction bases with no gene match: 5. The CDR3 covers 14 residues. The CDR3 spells CASSTGDRAYEQYF. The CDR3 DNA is TGTGCCAGCAGCACCGGGGACAGGGCCTACGAGCAGTACTTC.

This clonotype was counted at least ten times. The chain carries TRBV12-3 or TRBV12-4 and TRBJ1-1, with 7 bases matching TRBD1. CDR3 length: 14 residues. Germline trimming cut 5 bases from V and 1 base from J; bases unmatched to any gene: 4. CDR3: CASSKGQSNTEAFF. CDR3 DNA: TGTGCCAGCAGTAAGGGACAGTCGAACACTGAAGCTTTCTTT.

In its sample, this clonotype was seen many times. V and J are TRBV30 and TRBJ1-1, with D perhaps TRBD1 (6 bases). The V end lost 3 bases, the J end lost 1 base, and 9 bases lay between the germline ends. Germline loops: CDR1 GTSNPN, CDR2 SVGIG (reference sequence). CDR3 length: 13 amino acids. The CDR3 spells CAWRADRNTEAFF. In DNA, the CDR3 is TGTGCCTGGAGGGCGGACAGGAACACTGAAGCTTTCTTT. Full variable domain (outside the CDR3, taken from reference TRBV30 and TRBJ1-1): SQTIHQWPATLVQPVGSPLSLECTVEGTSNPNLYWYRQAAGRGLQLLFYSVGIGQISSEVPQNLSASRPQDRQFILSSKKLLLSDSGFYLCAWRADRNTEAFFGQGTRLTVV.

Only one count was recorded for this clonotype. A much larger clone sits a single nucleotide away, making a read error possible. The DNA of the CDR3 is TGCAGTGCTAGAGATAAGACGGAGTCCCTCTACGAGCAGTTCTTC. Its translation is CSARDKTESLYEQFF. The chain uses TRBV20-1 and TRBJ2-1; D unclear. This CDR3 has 15 residues. Per the germline V gene, CDR1 is DFQATT and CDR2 is SNEGSKA (reference sequence). V lost 0 bases and J 10 bases, leaving 19 bases between the germline ends.

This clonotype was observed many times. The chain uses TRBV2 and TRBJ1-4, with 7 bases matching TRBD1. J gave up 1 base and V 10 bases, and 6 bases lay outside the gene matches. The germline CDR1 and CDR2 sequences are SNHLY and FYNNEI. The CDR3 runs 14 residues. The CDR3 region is CATQRTGTNEKLFF. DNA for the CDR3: TGTGCCACCCAACGGACAGGAACTAATGAAAAACTGTTTTTT.